This TCR beta chain appears in the sequencing data of a study of blood T cell repertoires in COVID-19. Germline V CDR1 and CDR2: LNHDA, SQIVND (reference sequence). The junction had 7 bases not matched to a gene; V was cut back by 0 bases and J by 8 bases. CDR3 length: 15 residues. The method was immunoSEQ multiplex PCR; TCRdb's version includes in-frame clones alone and lacks a portion of them. The data contain about 300,000 clones, about four fifths of them singletons. This clone was counted between two and nine times. The gene calls are TRBV19 and TRBJ2-1; 7 nucleotides agree with TRBD2. The source is a woman between 45 and 65 years old with acute or convalescent COVID-19. Sequencing was carried out using peripheral blood. The CDR3 reads CASSIDRGGMDEQFF. CDR3 bases: TGTGCCAGTAGTATAGATCGCGGGGGTATGGATGAGCAGTTCTTC.